A selection of T cell receptor beta chains follows, all from one sample in a study of blood T cell repertoires in COVID-19. This table comes from immunoSEQ multiplex PCR, and its TCRdb copy is limited to in-frame clones, with some not included. This table has about 15,000 clones, about 80% appearing once. Sequencing was performed on peripheral blood. All receptors come from a man between 65 and 79 years old with active or convalescent COVID-19. The CDR3 runs from the conserved cysteine through the conserved F or W. D genes are given only for firm matches. Clone size is stated in some rows and not others, as once, few, many or a class when expanded.

V gene	clone size	D gene	J gene	CDR3 protein	CDR3 DNA
TRBV6-5	-	TRBD1	TRBJ1-3	CASSTGAGNTIYF	TGTGCCAGCAGCACAGGGGCTGGAAACACCATATATTTT
TRBV14	-	-	TRBJ1-1	CASSPLTGLTEAFF	TGTGCCAGCAGCCCCTTGACAGGATTGACTGAAGCTTTCTTT
TRBV30	-	-	TRBJ2-7	CAWAGMDEQYF	TGTGCCTGGGCAGGGATGGACGAGCAGTACTTC
TRBV6-5	-	TRBD2	TRBJ2-1	CASSYMREGYNEQFF	TGTGCCAGCAGTTATATGCGGGAGGGGTACAATGAGCAGTTCTTC
TRBV2	few	TRBD1	TRBJ1-2	CASSLDRGDYGYTF	TGTGCCAGCAGTCTTGACAGGGGTGACTATGGCTACACCTTC
TRBV15	-	TRBD2	TRBJ2-3	CATSVTGTSGRRTPRTDTQYF	TGTGCCACCAGCGTGACCGGGACTAGCGGGAGGAGGACCCCTCGCACAGATACGCAGTATTTT
TRBV5-6	once	TRBD1	TRBJ1-5	CASSLQGRRNQPQHF	TGTGCCAGCAGCTTACAGGGGCGGCGCAATCAGCCCCAGCATTTT
TRBV6-5	-	-	TRBJ1-2	CASSYSNGANYGYTF	TGTGCCAGCAGTTACTCGAACGGAGCTAACTATGGCTACACCTTC
TRBV28	-	-	TRBJ2-1	CASSLYRLVRGYNEQFF	TGTGCCAGCAGTTTGTACCGACTAGTACGGGGATACAATGAGCAGTTCTTC
TRBV3-1/TRBV3-2	-	-	TRBJ2-3	CASSQPGTYTDTQYF	TGTGCCAGCAGCCAACCCGGGACTTACACAGATACGCAGTATTTT
TRBV6-5	-	-	TRBJ1-2	CASRQLTNYGYTF	TGTGCCAGCAGACAGCTCACTAACTATGGCTACACCTTC
TRBV7-9	-	TRBD1	TRBJ2-5	CASSLTPSGTGQETQYF	TGTGCCAGCAGCTTGACCCCTTCCGGGACAGGACAAGAGACCCAGTACTTC
TRBV28	-	-	TRBJ1-6	CASSLPGHITLHF	TGTGCCAGCAGTTTACCCGGACACATCACCCTCCACTTT
TRBV5-1	-	-	TRBJ1-4	CASSLAGGGEKLFF	TGCGCCAGCAGCCTGGCGGGGGGAGGTGAAAAACTGTTTTTT
TRBV24-1	-	-	TRBJ1-5	CATSDPGAQGGDQPQHF	TGTGCCACCAGTGACCCTGGGGCCCAAGGTGGAGACCAGCCCCAGCATTTT
TRBV19	few	TRBD1	TRBJ1-5	CASSTPGGRNQPQHF	TGTGCCAGTAGTACCCCAGGGGGGCGCAATCAGCCCCAGCATTTT
TRBV7-9	-	TRBD2	TRBJ2-5	CASSLPGTSGETQYF	TGTGCCAGCAGCTTACCCGGGACTAGCGGGGAGACCCAGTACTTC